This TCR beta chain stems from a study of CD8 T cells in Susac syndrome. The germline gives CDR1 LGHDT, CDR2 YNNKEL (reference sequence). With 1 base clipped from V and 1 base from J, the junction kept 0 bases outside the gene matches. The CDR3 extends over 15 amino acids. Random hexamers were used to reverse transcribe the RNA input (roughly 0.5 to 1 ug). Via MiXCR, TCRdb re-called the immunoSEQ multiplex PCR reads, giving one row per CDR3 protein. The sample has roughly 190,000 distinct CDR3 sequences, roughly nine tenths seen once. This chain uses TRBV3-1 with TRBJ2-5; TRBD2 agrees at 10 bases. Material for sequencing was CD4+ T cells from PBMCs. This TCR came from a human donor with Susac syndrome. CDR3 protein: CASSQGTSGQETQYF. The CDR3 region has the DNA TGTGCCAGCAGCCAAGGGACTAGCGGCCAAGAGACCCAGTACTTC.